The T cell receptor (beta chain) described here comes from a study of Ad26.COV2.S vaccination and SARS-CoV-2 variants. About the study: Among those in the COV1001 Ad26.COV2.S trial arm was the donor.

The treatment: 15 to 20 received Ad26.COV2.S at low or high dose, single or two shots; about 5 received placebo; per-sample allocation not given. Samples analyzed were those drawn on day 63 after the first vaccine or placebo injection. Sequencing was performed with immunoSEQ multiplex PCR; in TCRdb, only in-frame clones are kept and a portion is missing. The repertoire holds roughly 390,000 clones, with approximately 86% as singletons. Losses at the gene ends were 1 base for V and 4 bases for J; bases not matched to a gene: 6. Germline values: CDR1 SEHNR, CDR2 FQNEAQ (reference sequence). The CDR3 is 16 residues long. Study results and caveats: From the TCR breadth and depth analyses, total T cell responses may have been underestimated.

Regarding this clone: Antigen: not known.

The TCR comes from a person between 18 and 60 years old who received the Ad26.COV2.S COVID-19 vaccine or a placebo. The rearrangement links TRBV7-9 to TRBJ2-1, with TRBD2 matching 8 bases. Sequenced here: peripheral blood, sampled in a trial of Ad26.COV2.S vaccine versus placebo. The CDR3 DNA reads TGTGCCAGCAGCTTAGTTCCGAGCGGGGGTTACAATGAGCAGTTCTTC. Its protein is CASSLVPSGGYNEQFF.